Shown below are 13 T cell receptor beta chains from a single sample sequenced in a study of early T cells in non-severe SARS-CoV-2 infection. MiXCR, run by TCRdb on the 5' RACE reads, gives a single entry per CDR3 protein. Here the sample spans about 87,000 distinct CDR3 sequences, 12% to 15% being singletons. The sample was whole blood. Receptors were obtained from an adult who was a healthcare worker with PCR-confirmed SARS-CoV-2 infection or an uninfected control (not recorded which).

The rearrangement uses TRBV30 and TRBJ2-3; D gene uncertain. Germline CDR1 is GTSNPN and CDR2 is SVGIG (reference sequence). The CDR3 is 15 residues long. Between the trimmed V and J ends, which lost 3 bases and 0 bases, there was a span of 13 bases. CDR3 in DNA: TGTGCCTGGAGCCTGGAGCTCCACAGCACAGATACGCAGTATTTT. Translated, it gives CAWSLELHSTDTQYF.

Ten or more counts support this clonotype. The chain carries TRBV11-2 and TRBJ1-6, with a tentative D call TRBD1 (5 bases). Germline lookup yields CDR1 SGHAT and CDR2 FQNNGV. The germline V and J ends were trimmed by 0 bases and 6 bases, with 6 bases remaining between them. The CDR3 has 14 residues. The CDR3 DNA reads TGTGCCAGCAGCTTAGACGGGGGTAATTCACCCCTCCACTTT. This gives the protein CASSLDGGNSPLHF.

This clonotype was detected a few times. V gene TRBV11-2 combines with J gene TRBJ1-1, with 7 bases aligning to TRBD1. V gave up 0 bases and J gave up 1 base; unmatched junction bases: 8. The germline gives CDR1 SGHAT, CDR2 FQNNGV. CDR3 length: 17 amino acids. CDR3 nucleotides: TGTGCCAGCAGCTTAGAGTTAGGGGGCTACCAGAACACTGAAGCTTTCTTT. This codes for CASSLELGGYQNTEAFF.

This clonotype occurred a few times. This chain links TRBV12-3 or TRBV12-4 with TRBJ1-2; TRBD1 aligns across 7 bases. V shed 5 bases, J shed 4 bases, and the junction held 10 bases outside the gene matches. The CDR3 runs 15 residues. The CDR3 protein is CASSPRTGEFYGYTF. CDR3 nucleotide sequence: TGTGCCAGCAGTCCCCGGACAGGAGAATTCTATGGCTACACCTTC.

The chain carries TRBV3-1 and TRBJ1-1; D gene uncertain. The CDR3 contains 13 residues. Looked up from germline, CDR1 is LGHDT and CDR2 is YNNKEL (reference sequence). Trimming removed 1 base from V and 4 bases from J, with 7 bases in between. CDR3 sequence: CASSQVAGTEAFF. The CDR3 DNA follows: TGTGCCAGCAGCCAAGTGGCCGGCACTGAAGCTTTCTTT.

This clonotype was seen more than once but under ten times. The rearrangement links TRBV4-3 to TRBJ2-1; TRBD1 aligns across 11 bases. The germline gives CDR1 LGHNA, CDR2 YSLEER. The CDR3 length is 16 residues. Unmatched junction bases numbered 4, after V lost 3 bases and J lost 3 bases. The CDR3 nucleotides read TGCGCCAGCAGCCACATCGGGACAGGGGGCTACAATGAGCAGTTCTTC. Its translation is CASSHIGTGGYNEQFF.

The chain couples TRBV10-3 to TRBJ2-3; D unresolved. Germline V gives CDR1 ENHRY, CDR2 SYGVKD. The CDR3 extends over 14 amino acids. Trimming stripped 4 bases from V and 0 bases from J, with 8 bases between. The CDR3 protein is CAISGVSSTDTQYF. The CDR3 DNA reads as TGTGCCATCAGTGGAGTGTCTAGCACAGATACGCAGTATTTT.

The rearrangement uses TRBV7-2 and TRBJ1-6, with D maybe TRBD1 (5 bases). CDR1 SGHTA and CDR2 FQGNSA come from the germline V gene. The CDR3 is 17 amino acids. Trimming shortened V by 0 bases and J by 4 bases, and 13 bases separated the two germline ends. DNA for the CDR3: TGTGCCAGCAGCTTAGCGAAGGGGTCCGTTTATAATTCACCCCTCCACTTT. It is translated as CASSLAKGSVYNSPLHF.

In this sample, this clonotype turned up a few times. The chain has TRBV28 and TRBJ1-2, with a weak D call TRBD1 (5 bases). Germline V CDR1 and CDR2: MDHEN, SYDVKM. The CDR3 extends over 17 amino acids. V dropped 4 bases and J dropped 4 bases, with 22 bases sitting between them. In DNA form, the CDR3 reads TGTGCCAGCAGTTCAACTTACTCCAGGGTTTCGGGCTATGGCTACACCTTC. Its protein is CASSSTYSRVSGYGYTF.

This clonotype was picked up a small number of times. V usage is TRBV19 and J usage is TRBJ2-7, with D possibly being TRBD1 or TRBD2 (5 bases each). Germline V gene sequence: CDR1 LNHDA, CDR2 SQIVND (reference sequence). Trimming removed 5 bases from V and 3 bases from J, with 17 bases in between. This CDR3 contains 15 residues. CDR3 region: CASSSSGRGFYEQYF. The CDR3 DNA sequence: TGTGCCAGTAGTTCCTCGGGACGAGGCTTCTACGAGCAGTACTTC.

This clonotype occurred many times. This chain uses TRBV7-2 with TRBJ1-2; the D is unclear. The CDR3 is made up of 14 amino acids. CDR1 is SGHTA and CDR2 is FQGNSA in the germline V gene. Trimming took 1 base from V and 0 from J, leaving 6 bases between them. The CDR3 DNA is TGTGCCAGCAGCTTAGAACGGACTAACTATGGCTACACCTTC. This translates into CASSLERTNYGYTF.

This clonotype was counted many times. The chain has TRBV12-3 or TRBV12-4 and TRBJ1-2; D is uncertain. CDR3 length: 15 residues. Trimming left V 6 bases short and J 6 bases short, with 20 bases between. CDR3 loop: CASSPDPPALNGYTF. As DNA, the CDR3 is TGTGCCAGCAGCCCAGACCCACCAGCCCTTAATGGCTACACCTTC.

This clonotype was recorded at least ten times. The DNA of the CDR3 is TGCAGCGTTGCCGGGACAGGGGCGAACATTCAGTACTTC. Translating gives CSVAGTGANIQYF. This sequence joins TRBV29-1 and TRBJ2-4, with 10 bases that match TRBD1. Germline V gene data show CDR1 as SQVTM and CDR2 as ANQGSEA. CDR3 size: 13 residues. The V and J ends lost 4 bases and 7 bases, in that order; junction bases with no gene match: 4.